A single TCR beta chain is shown here with its context. The V end lost 1 base, the J end lost 6 bases, and 12 bases lay between the germline ends. CDR1 and CDR2 from the germline V gene are MGHRA and YSYEKL. This CDR3 is 14 amino acids long. This sample is drawn from a study of Graves' ophthalmopathy and Graves' hyperthyroidism. The TCR beta CDR3 regions underwent amplification from RNA transcripts. HTBI primers served in a first-round RT-PCR, which a second-round multiplex PCR followed. MiXCR was run by TCRdb on the multiplex PCR reads, yielding one entry per CDR3 protein. The table has about 600,000 distinct CDR3 sequences, under 45% seen once.

The TCR comes from an adult man with Graves' hyperthyroidism. The V gene is TRBV4-1, the J gene TRBJ1-1; D unclear. The sample was peripheral blood or thyroid tissue (not recorded which). CDR3 in amino acids: CASSQGGGSPEAFF. In nucleotides, the CDR3 is TGCGCCAGCAGCCAAGGAGGAGGATCTCCTGAAGCTTTCTTT.